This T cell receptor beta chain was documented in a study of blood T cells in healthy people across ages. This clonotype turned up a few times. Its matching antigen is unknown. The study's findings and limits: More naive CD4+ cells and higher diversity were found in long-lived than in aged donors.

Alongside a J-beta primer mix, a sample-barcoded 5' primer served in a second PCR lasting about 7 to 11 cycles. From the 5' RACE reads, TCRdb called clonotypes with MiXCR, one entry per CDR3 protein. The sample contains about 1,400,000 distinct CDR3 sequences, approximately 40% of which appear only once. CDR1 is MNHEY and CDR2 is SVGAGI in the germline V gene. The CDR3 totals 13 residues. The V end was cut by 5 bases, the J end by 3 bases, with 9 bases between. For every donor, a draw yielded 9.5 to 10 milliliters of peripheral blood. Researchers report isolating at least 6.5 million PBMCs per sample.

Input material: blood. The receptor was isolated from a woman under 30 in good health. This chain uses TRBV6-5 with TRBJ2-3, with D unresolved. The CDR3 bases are TGTGCCAGCAGTGGCCCAGTGACAGATACGCAGTATTTT. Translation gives CASSGPVTDTQYF.